This TCR beta chain was sequenced during a study of blood T cells in healthy people across ages. Combining a sample-barcoded 5' primer with a J-beta primer mix, a second PCR ran for roughly 7 to 12 cycles. TCRdb reprocessed the 5' RACE reads via MiXCR and lists one record per CDR3 protein. The top ten clones hold 20% to 25% of a sample with fewer than 900,000 distinct CDR3 sequences, roughly 45% of them seen once. J lost 9 bases, V lost 5 bases, and 7 bases had no gene match. The CDR3 loop spans 13 amino acids. The receptor comes from a woman aged 60-75 years in good health. The sequencing sample was made of blood. V gene TRBV12-3 or TRBV12-4 combines with J gene TRBJ2-1, with TRBD2 matching 7 bases. CDR3 sequence: CASSVMSGGEQFF. CDR3 sequence (DNA): TGTGCCAGCAGTGTGATGTCGGGGGGTGAGCAGTTCTTC.